This T cell receptor (beta chain) was sequenced in a study of OX40 agonist ivuxolimab in advanced cancers. Study background: Patients assigned to dose escalation were diagnosed with hepatocellular carcinoma, melanoma, renal cell or head and neck cancer.

The table came from immunoSEQ multiplex PCR; TCRdb's copy has only in-frame clones and leaves some out. This table holds fewer than 25,000 clones, over 60% found once. The CDR3 length is 16 residues. At baseline, cycle 4 day 1, and cycle 7 day 1, blood was sampled. This sequence originates from an adult with an advanced solid tumor such as melanoma, head and neck, liver or kidney cancer. The material sequenced was CD4+ or CD8+ T cells sorted from blood, taken in a trial of the OX40 agonist ivuxolimab. The V and J genes are TRBV1 and TRBJ2-1; TRBD2 was called by the table and not checked on the DNA. TRBV1 is a documented pseudogene. CDR3 loop: CTSSQVGLAGSNEQFF. The CDR3 DNA reads as TGCACCAGCAGCCAAGTAGGGCTAGCGGGTTCTAATGAGCAGTTCTTC.